The sequence of this TCR beta chain was determined in a study of cytomegalovirus exposure and HLA in healthy donors. Primers for the PCR totalled 60 Vbeta and 13 Jbeta. The method was immunoSEQ multiplex PCR; TCRdb's version includes in-frame clones alone and lacks a portion of them. Of approximately 89,000 clones listed, roughly 76% are singletons. This clone was counted only a few times. The antigen is unknown. Per the germline V gene, CDR1 is SGHDT and CDR2 is YYEEEE. J lost 1 base, V lost 3 bases, and 4 bases had no gene match. The length of the CDR3 is 15 residues. Findings and limits, study-wide: Despite most TCR sequences being rare, some public TCRs occurred in many donors. Specificity of a few CMV-associated chains for CMV antigens was verified in vitro.

This chain uses TRBV5-6 with TRBJ2-3; the match to TRBD1 covers 8 bases. Specimen: PBMCs. This TCR came from a female donor in good health and CMV-seronegative. CDR3 sequence (DNA): TGTGCCAGCAGCTCGCCGGGACAGGGCACAGATACGCAGTATTTT. It yields the protein CASSSPGQGTDTQYF.